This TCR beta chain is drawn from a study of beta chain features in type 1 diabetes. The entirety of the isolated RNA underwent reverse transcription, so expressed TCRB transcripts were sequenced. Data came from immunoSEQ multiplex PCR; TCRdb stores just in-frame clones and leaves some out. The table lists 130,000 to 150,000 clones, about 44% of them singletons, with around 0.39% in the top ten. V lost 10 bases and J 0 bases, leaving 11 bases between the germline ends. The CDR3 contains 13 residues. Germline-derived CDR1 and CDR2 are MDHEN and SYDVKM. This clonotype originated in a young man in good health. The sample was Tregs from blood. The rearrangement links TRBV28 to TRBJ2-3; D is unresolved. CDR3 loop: CATRVTSTDTQYF. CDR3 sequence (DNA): TGTGCCACCCGAGTAACTAGCACAGATACGCAGTATTTT.